Listed here are 2 T cell receptor beta chains from one sample, sequenced in a study of T cell responses to AZD1222 COVID-19 vaccine. The data were produced by immunoSEQ multiplex PCR, yet TCRdb's version contains in-frame clones alone and is incomplete. The sample lists 65,000 to 90,000 clones, around nine tenths occurring once. The sample in question was peripheral blood, obtained 28 days after the second AZD1222 dose. The receptors derive from an adult who received the AZD1222 COVID-19 vaccine.

The gene calls are TRBV23-1 and TRBJ2-1; D may match TRBD1 or TRBD2 (5 bases each). TRBV23-1 is given ORF status, its function remaining uncertain. The CDR3 loop spans 12 amino acids. V lost 5 bases and J lost 4, with 6 bases in between. Here the CDR3 reads CASSGGYNEQFF. As DNA, the CDR3 is TGCGCCAGCAGTGGGGGTTACAATGAGCAGTTCTTC.

This chain connects TRBV7-3 to TRBJ2-2, with D tentatively TRBD2 (6 bases). Trimming took off 1 base at V and 5 bases at J, with 11 bases between the two ends. The CDR3 is 15 amino acids. Looked up from germline, CDR1 is SGHTA and CDR2 is FQGTGA. The CDR3 sequence is CASSLSQGGTGELFF. CDR3 DNA: TGTGCCAGCAGCTTAAGTCAGGGAGGTACCGGGGAGCTGTTTTTT.